The 14 T cell receptor beta chains in this list originate from one sample, sequenced in a study of cytomegalovirus exposure and HLA in healthy donors. Amplification used 60 Vbeta primers and 13 Jbeta primers. Profiled with immunoSEQ multiplex PCR; TCRdb holds only in-frame clones, not every one. The table records about 99,000 clones, under 85% of them present only once. Sequencing input: PBMCs. These receptors were obtained from a man in his forties or fifties in good health and CMV-seropositive.

The chain is built from TRBV5-6 and TRBJ1-2; D is unresolved. Germline CDR1 and CDR2: SGHDT and YYEEEE. The V and J ends lost 4 bases and 8 bases respectively, with 15 bases between them. This CDR3 is built from 13 residues. The CDR3, as DNA: TGTGCCAGCAGCCGCCAGAGATCGGGAGGCTACACCTTC. Amino acid sequence: CASSRQRSGGYTF. Together with reference TRBV5-6 and TRBJ1-2, the CDR3 gives the full variable domain: DAGVTQSPTHLIKTRGQQVTLRCSPKSGHDTVSWYQQALGQGPQFIFQYYEEEERQRGNFPDRFSGHQFPNYSSELNVNALLLGDSALYLCASSRQRSGGYTFGSGTRLTVV.

V usage is TRBV19 and J usage is TRBJ2-2, with 7 bases matching TRBD2. Germline CDR1 LNHDA, CDR2 SQIVND (reference sequence). Losses at the gene ends were 7 bases for V and 0 bases for J; bases not matched to a gene: 14. The CDR3 covers 18 residues. CDR3 sequence reads: CASTRTSYKNTNTGELFF. DNA of the CDR3: TGTGCCAGTACCCGGACTAGTTACAAAAATACGAACACCGGGGAGCTGTTTTTT.

This chain uses TRBV10-3 with TRBJ1-1; D may be TRBD1 (5 bases). Between the trimmed V and J ends, which lost 4 bases and 3 bases, there was a span of 9 bases. This CDR3 contains 13 residues. Germline assignment: CDR1 ENHRY and CDR2 SYGVKD. CDR3 in DNA: TGTGCCATCAGTGGACAGTTGGACACTGAAGCTTTCTTT. It specifies CAISGQLDTEAFF.

This chain uses TRBV27 with TRBJ2-2; TRBD2 matches 7 bases. The germline V gene has CDR1 MNHEY and CDR2 SMNVEV (reference sequence). V was pared by 5 bases and J by 4 bases, with 4 bases of the junction left unmatched. There are 14 residues in the CDR3. CDR3 DNA sequence: TGTGCCAGCAGTATCCTAGCGGCCACCGGGGAGCTGTTTTTT. The encoded protein is CASSILAATGELFF.

The V and J genes are TRBV10-3 and TRBJ2-3; TRBD1 matches at 11 bases. The CDR3 has 15 residues. V gave up 7 bases and J gave up 1 base; unmatched junction bases: 4. Per the germline V gene, CDR1 is ENHRY and CDR2 is SYGVKD. This CDR3 is CAINPGQGGTDTQYF. The CDR3 DNA follows: TGTGCCATCAACCCGGGACAGGGGGGCACAGATACGCAGTATTTT.

This chain links TRBV5-6 with TRBJ2-1; 9 nucleotides agree with TRBD1. The ends lost 2 bases at V and 2 bases at J; junction bases unmatched: 2. Per germline, CDR1 SGHDT and CDR2 YYEEEE. The CDR3 runs to 15 residues. CDR3 in amino acids: CASSFGQGPYNEQFF. The DNA of the CDR3 is TGTGCCAGCAGCTTTGGACAGGGGCCCTACAATGAGCAGTTCTTC.

The genes are TRBV29-1 and TRBJ2-3; 10 bases map to TRBD2. The ends lost 8 bases at V and 2 bases at J; junction bases unmatched: 10. Germline lookup yields CDR1 SQVTM and CDR2 ANQGSEA. This CDR3 comprises 15 residues. In DNA form, the CDR3 reads TGCAGCACATCCTCTGGGACTAGCGCCACAGATACGCAGTATTTT. Translation: CSTSSGTSATDTQYF.

The chain uses TRBV7-8 and TRBJ2-5; D may be TRBD1 (5 bases). Germline CDR1 SGHVS, CDR2 FQNEAQ. This CDR3 region has 14 residues. Trimming took off 0 bases at V and 7 bases at J, with 12 bases between the two ends. The chain's CDR3 is CASSLARDGWTQYF. CDR3 coding DNA: TGTGCCAGCAGCTTAGCCAGGGATGGGTGGACCCAGTACTTC.

This clone was seen just once. This chain's CDR3 is CASRQTYSSTDTQYF. In DNA form, the CDR3 reads TGTGCCAGTCGACAGACCTATTCTAGCACAGATACGCAGTATTTT. This chain uses TRBV19 with TRBJ2-3; a possible D gene is TRBD1 (5 bases). Germline CDR1 reads LNHDA; CDR2 reads SQIVND (reference sequence). Trimming pared 8 bases from V and 0 bases from J, leaving 15 bases between. The CDR3 is made up of 15 amino acids.

V and J are TRBV7-8 and TRBJ2-1, with 8 bases lining up with TRBD1. The CDR3 is 15 amino acids. Per the germline V gene, CDR1 is SGHVS and CDR2 is FQNEAQ. The junction had 9 bases not matched to a gene; V was cut back by 5 bases and J by 6 bases. Here the CDR3 DNA reads TGTGCCAGCAGCCTGGGGGGACAGGAAGCCAATGAGCAGTTCTTC. Translation gives CASSLGGQEANEQFF.

The rearrangement links TRBV5-3 to TRBJ1-2; maybe TRBD1 (6 bases). Being an ORF, TRBV5-3 has a function that is uncertain. The CDR3 runs to 14 residues. With 5 bases removed from V and 2 bases from J, the gap between germline ends came to 13 bases. The CDR3 DNA reads TGTGCCAGAAGTTGCAGACAGGTAAACTATGGCTACACCTTC. Protein product: CARSCRQVNYGYTF.

The chain has TRBV9 and TRBJ2-7, with D unclear. The V gene lost 4 bases and the J gene lost 0 bases, with 11 bases spanning the gap. This CDR3 is built from 14 residues. Looked up from germline, CDR1 is SGDLS and CDR2 is YYNGEE. CDR3 in DNA: TGTGCCAGCAGCTTGAGCGCACTCTCCTACGAGCAGTACTTC. It yields the protein CASSLSALSYEQYF.

The CDR3 DNA sequence: TGTGCCAGCAGTTTAATACAGGGGGGTGGCACAGATACGCAGTATTTT. Translating gives CASSLIQGGGTDTQYF. The V call is TRBV27, the J call TRBJ2-3; 8 bases are a match to TRBD1. Germline CDR1 reads MNHEY; CDR2 reads SMNVEV (reference sequence). This CDR3 contains 16 residues. The trim removed 2 bases at V and 1 base at J, leaving 5 bases unmatched.

V is TRBV27 and J is TRBJ2-4; 8 nucleotides agree with TRBD1. The trim removed 5 bases at V and 1 base at J, leaving 7 bases unmatched. Germline values: CDR1 MNHEY, CDR2 SMNVEV (reference sequence). The CDR3 is 16 residues long. CDR3 coding DNA: TGTGCCAGCAGTACAAACAGGGGGATGGCCAAAAACATTCAGTACTTC. It encodes CASSTNRGMAKNIQYF.